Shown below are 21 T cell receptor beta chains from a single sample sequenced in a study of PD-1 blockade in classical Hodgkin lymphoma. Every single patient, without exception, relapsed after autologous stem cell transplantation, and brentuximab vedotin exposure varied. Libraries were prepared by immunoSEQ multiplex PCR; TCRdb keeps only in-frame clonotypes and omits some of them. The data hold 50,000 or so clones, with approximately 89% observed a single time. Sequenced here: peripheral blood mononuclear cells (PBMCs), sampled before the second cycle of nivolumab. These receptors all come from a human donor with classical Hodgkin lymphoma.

CDR3 sequence: CASSDWTDNEKLFF. As DNA, the CDR3 is TGTGCCAGCAGCGACTGGACGGATAATGAAAAACTGTTTTTT. The genes are TRBV5-4 and TRBJ1-4; the D is unclear. V lost 4 bases and J 4 bases, leaving 11 bases between the germline ends. The germline CDR1 and CDR2 sequences are SGHNT and YYREEE (reference sequence). This CDR3 has 14 amino acids.

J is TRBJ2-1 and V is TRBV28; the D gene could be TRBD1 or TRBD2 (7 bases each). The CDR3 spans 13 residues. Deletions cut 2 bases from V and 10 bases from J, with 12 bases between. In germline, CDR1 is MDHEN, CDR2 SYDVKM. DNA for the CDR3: TGTGCCAGCAGTTTAGGGACAGCGGGGGAGCAGTTCTTC. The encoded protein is CASSLGTAGEQFF.

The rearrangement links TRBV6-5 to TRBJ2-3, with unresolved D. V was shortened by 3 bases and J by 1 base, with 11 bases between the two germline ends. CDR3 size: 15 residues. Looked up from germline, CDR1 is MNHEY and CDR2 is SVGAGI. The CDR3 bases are TGTGCCAGCAGTTATGGGGAAGAGGGCACAGATACGCAGTATTTT. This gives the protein CASSYGEEGTDTQYF.

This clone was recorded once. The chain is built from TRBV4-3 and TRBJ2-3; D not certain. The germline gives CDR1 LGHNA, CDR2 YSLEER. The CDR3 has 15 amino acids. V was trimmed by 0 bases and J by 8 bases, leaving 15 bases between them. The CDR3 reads CASSQDRIDPPTQYF. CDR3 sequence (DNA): TGCGCCAGCAGCCAAGATCGGATAGACCCGCCTACGCAGTATTTT.

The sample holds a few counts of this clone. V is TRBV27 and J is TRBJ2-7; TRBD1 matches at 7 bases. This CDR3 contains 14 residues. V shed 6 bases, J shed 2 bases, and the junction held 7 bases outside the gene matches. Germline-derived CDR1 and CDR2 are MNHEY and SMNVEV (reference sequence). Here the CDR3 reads CASRPPDRAYEQYF. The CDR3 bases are TGTGCCAGCAGACCCCCCGACAGGGCCTACGAGCAGTACTTC.

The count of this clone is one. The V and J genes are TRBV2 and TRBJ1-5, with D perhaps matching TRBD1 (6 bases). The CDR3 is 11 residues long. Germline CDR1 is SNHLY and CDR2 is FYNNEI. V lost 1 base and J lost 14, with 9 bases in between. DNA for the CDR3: TGTGCCAGCAGTGAAGTTGGGGACAAGCATTTT. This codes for CASSEVGDKHF.

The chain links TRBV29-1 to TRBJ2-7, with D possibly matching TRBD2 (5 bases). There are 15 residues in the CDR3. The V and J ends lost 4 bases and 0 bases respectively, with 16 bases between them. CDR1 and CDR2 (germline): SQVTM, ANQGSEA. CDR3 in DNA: TGCAGCGTTGTAGGAGCAAGTAGCGACTCCTACGAGCAGTACTTC. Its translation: CSVVGASSDSYEQYF.

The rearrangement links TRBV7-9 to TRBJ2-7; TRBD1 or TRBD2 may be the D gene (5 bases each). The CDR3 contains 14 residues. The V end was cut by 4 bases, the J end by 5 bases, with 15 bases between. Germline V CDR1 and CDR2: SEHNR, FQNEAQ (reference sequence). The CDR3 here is CASSSGTGLDEQYF. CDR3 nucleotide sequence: TGTGCCAGCAGCTCAGGGACGGGTCTGGACGAGCAGTACTTC.

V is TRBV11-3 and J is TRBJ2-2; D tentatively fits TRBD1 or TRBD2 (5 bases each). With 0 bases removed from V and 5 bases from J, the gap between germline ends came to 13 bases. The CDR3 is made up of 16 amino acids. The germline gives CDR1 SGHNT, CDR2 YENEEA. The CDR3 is CASSLDGGLWTGELFF. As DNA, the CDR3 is TGTGCCAGCAGCTTAGATGGGGGTCTTTGGACCGGGGAGCTGTTTTTT.

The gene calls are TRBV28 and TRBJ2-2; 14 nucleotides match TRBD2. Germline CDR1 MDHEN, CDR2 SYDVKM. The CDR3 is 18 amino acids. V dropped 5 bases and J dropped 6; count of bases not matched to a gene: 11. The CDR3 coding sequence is TGTGCCAGCAGTCCGCCTGGGCCGGGACTAGCGGGAGCCGGGGAGCTGTTTTTT. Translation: CASSPPGPGLAGAGELFF.

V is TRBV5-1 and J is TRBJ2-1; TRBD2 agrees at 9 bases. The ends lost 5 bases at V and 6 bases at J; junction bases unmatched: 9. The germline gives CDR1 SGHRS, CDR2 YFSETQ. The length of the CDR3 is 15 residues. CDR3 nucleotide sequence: TGCGCCAGCAGATCGGCGGGGGGGCTTCCCAATGAGCAGTTCTTC. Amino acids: CASRSAGGLPNEQFF.

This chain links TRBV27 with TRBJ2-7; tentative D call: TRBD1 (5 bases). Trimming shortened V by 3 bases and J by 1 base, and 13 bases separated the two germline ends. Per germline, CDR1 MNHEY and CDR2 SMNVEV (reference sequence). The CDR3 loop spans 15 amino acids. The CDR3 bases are TGTGCCAGCAGTTTCTATCAGGGATTTTCCTACGAGCAGTACTTC. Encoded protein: CASSFYQGFSYEQYF.

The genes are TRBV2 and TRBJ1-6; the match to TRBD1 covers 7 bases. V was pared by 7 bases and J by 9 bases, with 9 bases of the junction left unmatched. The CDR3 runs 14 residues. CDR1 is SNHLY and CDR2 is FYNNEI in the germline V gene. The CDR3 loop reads CASTEGTVGSPLHF. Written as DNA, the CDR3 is TGTGCCAGCACCGAGGGGACAGTGGGTTCACCCCTCCACTTT. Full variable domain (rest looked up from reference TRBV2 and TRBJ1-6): EPEVTQTPSHQVTQMGQEVILRCVPISNHLYFYWYRQILGQKVEFLVSFYNNEISEKSEIFDDQFSVERPDGSNFTLKIRSTKLEDSAMYFCASTEGTVGSPLHFGNGTRLTVT.

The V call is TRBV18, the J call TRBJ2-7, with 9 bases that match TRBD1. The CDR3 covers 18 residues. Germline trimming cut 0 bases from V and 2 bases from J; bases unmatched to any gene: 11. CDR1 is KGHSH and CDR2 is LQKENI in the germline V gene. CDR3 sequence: CASSPPTGRDRATYEQYF. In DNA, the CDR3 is TGTGCCAGCTCACCACCGACAGGCCGGGACAGGGCCACCTACGAGCAGTACTTC.

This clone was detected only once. The CDR3 protein is CASSFGTKSTDTQYF. In DNA form, the CDR3 reads TGTGCCAGCAGCTTCGGAACAAAAAGCACAGATACGCAGTATTTT. This chain uses TRBV9 with TRBJ2-3; D uncertain. The CDR3 is made up of 15 amino acids. V was shortened by 4 bases and J by 0 bases, with 12 bases between the two germline ends. Germline lookup yields CDR1 SGDLS and CDR2 YYNGEE.

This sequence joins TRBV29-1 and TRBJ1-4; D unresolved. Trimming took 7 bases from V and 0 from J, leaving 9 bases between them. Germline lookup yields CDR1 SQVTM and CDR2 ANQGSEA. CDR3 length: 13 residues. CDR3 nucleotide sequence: TGCAGCGCCTCGCGGGCAACTAATGAAAAACTGTTTTTT. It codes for CSASRATNEKLFF.

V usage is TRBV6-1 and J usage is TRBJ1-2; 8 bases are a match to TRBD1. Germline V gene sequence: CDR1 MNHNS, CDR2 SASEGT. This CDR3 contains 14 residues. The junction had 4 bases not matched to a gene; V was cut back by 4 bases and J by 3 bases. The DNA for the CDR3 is TGTGCCAGCAGTGTCCAGGGGGCGGACTATGGCTACACCTTC. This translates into CASSVQGADYGYTF.

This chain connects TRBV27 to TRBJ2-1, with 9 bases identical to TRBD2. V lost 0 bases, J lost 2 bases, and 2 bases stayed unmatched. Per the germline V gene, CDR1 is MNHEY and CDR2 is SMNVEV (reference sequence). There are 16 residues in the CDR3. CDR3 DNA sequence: TGTGCCAGCAGTTTATCAAGGACTAGCGCCTACAATGAGCAGTTCTTC. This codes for CASSLSRTSAYNEQFF.

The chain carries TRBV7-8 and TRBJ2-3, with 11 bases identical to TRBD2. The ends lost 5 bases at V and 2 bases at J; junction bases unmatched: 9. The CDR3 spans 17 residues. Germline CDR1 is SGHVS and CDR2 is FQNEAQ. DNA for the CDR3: TGTGCCAGCAGCCCCCGACTAGCGGGGCCCCCCACAGATACGCAGTATTTT. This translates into CASSPRLAGPPTDTQYF. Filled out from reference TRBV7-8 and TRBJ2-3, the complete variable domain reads GAGVSQSPRYKVAKRGQDVALRCDPISGHVSLFWYQQALGQGPEFLTYFQNEAQLDKSGLPSDRFFAERPEGSVSTLKIQRTQQEDSAVYLCASSPRLAGPPTDTQYFGPGTRLTVL.

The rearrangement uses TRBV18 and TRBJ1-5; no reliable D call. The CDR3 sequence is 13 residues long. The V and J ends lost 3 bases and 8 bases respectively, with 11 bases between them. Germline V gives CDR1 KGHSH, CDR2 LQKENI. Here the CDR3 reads CASSPGGQEPQHF. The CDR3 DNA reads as TGTGCCAGCTCACCGGGAGGGCAGGAGCCCCAGCATTTT.

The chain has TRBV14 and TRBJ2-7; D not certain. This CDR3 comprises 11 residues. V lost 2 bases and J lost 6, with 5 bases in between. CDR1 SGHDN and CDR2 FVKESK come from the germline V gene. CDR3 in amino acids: CASSQYFEQYF. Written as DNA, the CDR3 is TGTGCCAGCAGCCAATACTTCGAGCAGTACTTC.